This TCR beta chain was identified during a study of human T cells and chemical hapten exposure. CDR1 is SEHNR and CDR2 is FQNEAQ in the germline V gene (reference sequence). The CDR3 covers 15 residues. J gave up 4 bases and V 5 bases, and 4 bases lay outside the gene matches. Unique molecular identifiers were linked by the library to individual cDNA molecules. MiXCR, applied by TCRdb to the RACE reads, yields one record per CDR3 protein. Counted here are some 38,000 distinct CDR3 sequences, 9.5% occurring once; the ten biggest clones make up 20% to 30%. The sample's time point: patch test 3, about 24 weeks after DPC sensitization. Indicated treatment: therapeutic diphenylcyclopropenone sensitization with weekly scalp DPC. Unseparated into fractions, whole blood served as the source from which total RNA was extracted. Study-level results: PT1 expanded TCR numbers tracked positively with patch test score. While controls formed fewer of them, expanded TCRs formed significantly more large CDR3 similarity clusters.

This clonotype has more than one count but fewer than ten. Its antigen is still unknown. The gene calls are TRBV7-9 and TRBJ2-1, with 11 bases lining up with TRBD2. The sequencing used whole blood, collected in connection with sensitization to the hapten diphenylcyclopropenone (DPC). The source is a man between 45 and 60 years old with alopecia areata. Some clones in this sample may be carry-over from other donors' samples. The DNA for the CDR3 is TGTGCCAGCAGCCGGGGACTAGCGGAGTACAATGAGCAGTTCTTC. This sequence encodes CASSRGLAEYNEQFF.